Following are 14 T cell receptor beta chains from one sample sequenced in a study of T cell clones after liver transplantation. The repertoire was sequenced with immunoSEQ multiplex PCR; TCRdb's copy has only in-frame clones and lacks some. The sample has tens of thousands of clones, 90% to 95% seen once. This specimen consisted of CD4+ T cells from blood, obtained roughly 25 months after liver transplant. Every receptor here comes from a human patient who received a liver transplant. The T cells may come from the graft donor.

This chain uses TRBV10-2 with TRBJ1-1; 7 bases are shared with TRBD1. Trimming removed 0 bases from V and 4 bases from J; junction bases left unmatched: 8. The CDR3 is made up of 16 amino acids. CDR1 and CDR2 from the germline V gene are WSHSY and SAAADI. The CDR3 bases are TGCGCCAGCAGTGAGTCTACAGGGGATCTGGGCACTGAAGCTTTCTTT. This encodes CASSESTGDLGTEAFF.

V gene TRBV7-8 combines with J gene TRBJ1-2, with D unclear. Trimming took off 3 bases at V and 2 bases at J, with 16 bases between the two ends. This CDR3 is built from 16 residues. The germline gives CDR1 SGHVS, CDR2 FQNEAQ. The CDR3 protein is CASSLEGLSPNYGYTF. The CDR3 region has the DNA TGTGCCAGCAGCTTGGAGGGTTTGAGTCCAAACTATGGCTACACCTTC.

The V call is TRBV5-1, the J call TRBJ2-3; TRBD2 agrees at 9 bases. The V segment lost 6 bases and the J segment 1 base; nucleotides outside the gene matches: 6. Looked up from germline, CDR1 is SGHRS and CDR2 is YFSETQ. CDR3 size: 15 residues. CDR3: CASTEPSGGTDTQYF. Written as DNA, the CDR3 is TGCGCCAGCACTGAGCCTAGCGGGGGCACAGATACGCAGTATTTT.

The chain uses TRBV30 and TRBJ2-7; TRBD2 matches 10 bases. The CDR3 is 13 amino acids. Germline loops: CDR1 GTSNPN, CDR2 SVGIG (reference sequence). The ends lost 4 bases at V and 0 bases at J; junction bases unmatched: 0. This CDR3 reads CAWTSGSSYEQYF. Here the CDR3 DNA reads TGTGCCTGGACTAGCGGGAGCTCCTACGAGCAGTACTTC.

This clone has more than one count but fewer than ten. DNA for the CDR3: TGCAGCGTTGAAGATCCCGGGGGCTTCTATGGCTACACCTTC. Protein: CSVEDPGGFYGYTF. The chain uses TRBV29-1 and TRBJ1-2; D is possibly TRBD1 (6 bases). In germline, CDR1 is SQVTM, CDR2 ANQGSEA. The CDR3 is made up of 14 amino acids. The V end was cut by 0 bases, the J end by 4 bases, with 12 bases between.

The chain is built from TRBV15 and TRBJ1-5, with no clear D. The CDR3 spans 14 residues. The germline gives CDR1 LNHNV, CDR2 YYDKDF (reference sequence). Trimming took off 0 bases at V and 6 bases at J, with 9 bases between the two ends. CDR3 region: CATSREGSPQPQHF. The CDR3 DNA reads as TGTGCCACCAGCAGAGAAGGATCCCCTCAGCCCCAGCATTTT.

The genes are TRBV27 and TRBJ2-3, with unresolved D. This CDR3 has 14 amino acids. Germline values: CDR1 MNHEY, CDR2 SMNVEV (reference sequence). The V gene lost 6 bases and the J gene lost 2 bases, with 12 bases spanning the gap. DNA for the CDR3: TGTGCCAGCAGAGTTAGCTACAACACAGATACGCAGTATTTT. The encoded protein is CASRVSYNTDTQYF.

J is TRBJ1-1 and V is TRBV29-1; 10 bases match TRBD1. Losses at the gene ends were 6 bases for V and 6 bases for J; bases not matched to a gene: 13. The CDR3 has 15 residues. CDR1 and CDR2 (germline): SQVTM, ANQGSEA. In DNA, the CDR3 is TGCAGCGTCCAGTGGGGACAGGGGAGTTCCCCTGAAGCTTTCTTT. Translating it yields CSVQWGQGSSPEAFF.

This chain links TRBV6-6 with TRBJ2-1; 7 positions match TRBD1. The ends lost 6 bases at V and 0 bases at J; junction bases unmatched: 8. Germline CDR1 is MNHNY and CDR2 is SVGAGI (reference sequence). The CDR3 extends over 16 amino acids. The CDR3 DNA sequence: TGTGCCAGCAGAGGAACGACAGGGAGCTCCTACAATGAGCAGTTCTTC. Its translation: CASRGTTGSSYNEQFF.

The V gene is TRBV19, the J gene TRBJ2-5; TRBD1 or TRBD2 may be the D gene (5 bases each). Trimming shortened V by 4 bases and J by 2 bases, and 14 bases separated the two germline ends. The CDR3 is 15 residues long. CDR1 is LNHDA and CDR2 is SQIVND in the germline V gene (reference sequence). The DNA of the CDR3 is TGTGCCAGTAGTAATTGGGACCCAAGTCAAGAGACCCAGTACTTC. Protein product: CASSNWDPSQETQYF.

The V gene is TRBV7-8, the J gene TRBJ1-1; no reliable D call. Trimming removed 3 bases at V and 0 bases at J, with 8 bases between. The germline V gene has CDR1 SGHVS and CDR2 FQNEAQ. The CDR3 has 14 residues. CDR3 sequence (DNA): TGTGCCAGCAGCTTGACACGGCTGAACACTGAAGCTTTCTTT. Amino acid sequence: CASSLTRLNTEAFF.

The chain employs TRBV25-1 and TRBJ1-4; tentative D call: TRBD1 (6 bases). Germline CDR1 reads MGHDK; CDR2 reads SYGVNS. The CDR3 contains 15 residues. V lost 3 bases, J lost 5 bases, and 13 bases lay in between. The CDR3 protein is CASSDLDSDNEKLFF. CDR3 sequence (DNA): TGTGCCAGCAGTGACCTGGACAGCGACAATGAAAAACTGTTTTTT.

The chain combines TRBV6-4 with TRBJ2-1, with unresolved D. V shed 4 bases and J shed 4 bases, with 5 bases lying between them. The CDR3 length is 12 residues. Germline CDR1 and CDR2: MRHNA and SNTAGT. In DNA, the CDR3 is TGTGCCAGCAGTGCCCCTTACAATGAGCAGTTCTTC. Protein: CASSAPYNEQFF.

The CDR3 coding sequence is TGTGCCAGCAGCTTTAGCGGGAATAAGAATGAGCAGTTCTTC. Protein product: CASSFSGNKNEQFF. This rearrangement joins TRBV7-6 to TRBJ2-1; the match to TRBD2 covers 8 bases. Germline assignment: CDR1 SGHVS and CDR2 FNYEAQ. The J segment lost 7 bases and the V segment lost 3 bases, leaving 5 bases of the junction unmatched. CDR3 length: 14 residues.